This is a list of T cell receptor beta chains from one sample in a study of post-analysis software for immune sequencing data. In TCRdb, the PCR reads were re-called with MiXCR into one record per CDR3 protein. The sample carries 600,000 to 750,000 distinct CDR3 sequences, about 60% recorded once. What was sequenced was blood. All receptors come from a girl aged 2-10 years with multiple sclerosis. Both conserved end residues are part of each CDR3. A D gene is named only where the DNA matches it firmly. Not all rows give a size; the values are once, few, many and, for expanded clones, a class.

.	TRBV15	TRBJ1-2	.	CATSDQGNGYTF	TGTGCCACCAGCGACCAGGGAAATGGCTACACCTTC
few	TRBV7-9	TRBJ2-1	TRBD2	CASSDGGSGYGEQFF	TGTGCCAGCAGCGATGGCGGGAGTGGGTACGGTGAGCAGTTCTTC
.	TRBV12-3/TRBV12-4	TRBJ1-2	.	CASSFQAHGYTF	TGTGCCAGCAGTTTTCAGGCGCACGGCTACACCTTC
few	TRBV5-1	TRBJ2-1	.	CASSFLLDNNEQFF	TGCGCCAGCAGCTTTTTACTAGACAACAATGAGCAGTTCTTC
.	TRBV12-3/TRBV12-4	TRBJ2-3	.	CASRSRDAQYF	TGTGCCAGCAGGAGCAGAGATGCGCAGTATTTT
.	TRBV20-1	TRBJ2-7	TRBD2	CSASGTMSYEQYF	TGCAGTGCTAGCGGGACTATGTCCTACGAGCAGTACTTC
.	TRBV7-2	TRBJ1-4	.	CASSLWEEEKLFF	TGTGCCAGCAGCTTATGGGAGGAAGAAAAACTGTTTTTT
.	TRBV6-2/TRBV6-3	TRBJ2-7	.	CASSYSSGHPYEQYF	TGTGCCAGCAGTTACTCCTCCGGTCACCCCTACGAGCAGTACTTC
.	TRBV12-3/TRBV12-4	TRBJ2-3	TRBD2	CASSLRGRSGTSTDTEYF	TGTGCCAGCAGTTTGCGGGGGAGGAGCGGTACGAGCACAGATACGGAGTATTTT
few	TRBV12-3/TRBV12-4	TRBJ2-1	TRBD2	CASSPGLAGITYNEQFF	TGTGCCAGCAGCCCCGGACTAGCGGGCATTACCTACAATGAGCAGTTCTTC
once	TRBV6-2/TRBV6-3	TRBJ2-2	.	CASSYSGIRTSGSNTGELFF	TGTGCCAGCAGTTACTCTGGCATACGGACCAGCGGGTCGAACACCGGGGAGCTGTTTTTT
once	TRBV2	TRBJ2-3	TRBD2	CASSRLTGLAGITDTQYF	TGTGCCAGCAGTAGACTAACGGGACTAGCGGGGATCACAGATACGCAGTATTTT
.	TRBV6-4	TRBJ2-2	.	CASSGVDTGELFF	TGTGCCAGCAGTGGGGTGGACACCGGGGAGCTGTTTTTT
.	TRBV20-1	TRBJ2-7	TRBD1	CSARRTGLTYEQYF	TGCAGTGCTAGGAGGACAGGCCTGACCTACGAGCAGTACTTC
.	TRBV15	TRBJ2-1	.	CATSREGQIHNEQFF	TGTGCCACCAGCAGAGAGGGCCAGATCCACAATGAGCAGTTCTTC
.	TRBV12-3/TRBV12-4	TRBJ2-1	TRBD1	CASSPPGQYNEQFF	TGTGCCAGCAGTCCGCCGGGACAGTACAATGAGCAGTTCTTC
once	TRBV12-3/TRBV12-4	TRBJ2-7	.	CASSLRPGRTYEQYF	TGTGCCAGCAGTCTCCGGCCAGGGAGGACCTACGAGCAGTACTTC
many	TRBV29-1	TRBJ2-7	.	CSVVGSYEQYF	TGCAGCGTTGTTGGGTCCTACGAGCAGTACTTC
few	TRBV12-3/TRBV12-4	TRBJ1-2	.	CASSRLVSLAYGYTF	TGTGCCAGCAGCCGCCTGGTTAGCCTCGCCTATGGCTACACCTTC
.	TRBV28	TRBJ2-1	TRBD2	CASRDIGGKNNEQFF	TGTGCCAGCAGAGATATCGGGGGGAAAAACAATGAGCAGTTCTTC
.	TRBV20-1	TRBJ2-3	TRBD1	CSATAPDRGIYDTRYF	TGCAGTGCCACCGCGCCGGACAGGGGGATCTACGATACGCGGTATTTT
.	TRBV4-1	TRBJ2-1	.	CASSHSGRSSYNEQFF	TGCGCCAGCAGCCATAGCGGTCGGAGCTCCTACAATGAGCAGTTCTTC
.	TRBV5-1	TRBJ1-1	.	CASSLEGKSTEAFF	TGCGCCAGCAGCTTGGAGGGGAAATCCACTGAAGCTTTCTTT
.	TRBV7-9	TRBJ2-1	.	CASSSKGVEQFF	TGTGCCAGCAGCTCAAAAGGCGTGGAGCAGTTCTTC
once	TRBV6-2/TRBV6-3	TRBJ2-6	.	CASSSFGANVLTF	TGTGCCAGCTCGAGTTTTGGGGCCAACGTCCTGACTTTC
few	TRBV7-9	TRBJ1-2	TRBD1	CASTRGQDGYTF	TGTGCCAGCACCAGGGGGCAGGATGGCTACACTTTC
.	TRBV3-1	TRBJ2-6	TRBD2	CASSQVASGRIGGANVLTF	TGTGCCAGCAGCCAAGTGGCTAGCGGGAGAATAGGTGGGGCCAACGTCCTGACTTTC
few	TRBV5-1	TRBJ2-3	TRBD2	CASSLVAKTSGRVTDTQYF	TGCGCCAGCAGCTTGGTGGCCAAAACTAGCGGGAGGGTGACAGATACGCAGTATTTT
.	TRBV6-5	TRBJ2-1	TRBD1	CASTPGQGTDEQFF	TGTGCCAGCACCCCGGGACAGGGTACCGATGAGCAGTTCTTC
.	TRBV7-9	TRBJ2-7	TRBD2	CASSLGTSIYEQYF	TGTGCCAGCAGCTTAGGGACTAGCATTTACGAGCAGTACTTC
once	TRBV20-1	TRBJ2-1	.	CSAYRPNEQFF	TGCAGTGCTTACCGACCTAATGAGCAGTTCTTC
.	TRBV7-9	TRBJ1-6	TRBD1	CASSLAQGGDNSPLHF	TGTGCCAGCAGCTTAGCGCAGGGGGGCGATAATTCACCCCTCCACTTT
.	TRBV5-1	TRBJ2-7	.	CASSLGYQVYEQYF	TGCGCCAGCAGCTTGGGGTATCAGGTCTACGAGCAGTACTTC